This T cell receptor (beta chain) derives from a study of response to subunit inactivated influenza vaccine. Study-wide results and limits: Authors suggested that a seasonal influenza vaccination recruits few new T cells each time.

CDR3 length: 13 amino acids. CDR1 and CDR2 from the germline V gene are LGHNA and YSLEER. V was trimmed by 4 bases and J by 4 bases, leaving 9 bases between them. This clonotype has a handful of counts. Its antigen remains unidentified. TCRdb reprocessed the RT-PCR reads with MiXCR, giving one entry per CDR3 protein. The sample holds 650,000 or so distinct CDR3 sequences, 12% to 15% seen once. This receptor was identified in a man aged 50-59 years who received an inactivated influenza vaccine. The chain combines TRBV4-3 with TRBJ2-3; D may match TRBD1 or TRBD2 (5 bases each). The sequenced sample was PBMCs from blood, obtained less than 15 days before vaccination. The CDR3 region has the DNA TGCGCCAGCAGCCGCGAGGGGTCAGATACGCAGTATTTT. Its protein product is CASSREGSDTQYF.